At least ten counts were recorded for the clone carrying this T cell receptor beta chain. The junction departs from germline at one end; a sequencing error may be responsible. The CDR3 consists of 14 residues. CDR1 and CDR2 from the germline V gene are SGHDT and YYEEEE. Recruitment covered hyperthyroidism patients aged 18 to 65 whose new diagnosis was of under 2 months' duration. If patients had other autoimmune diseases, uncontrolled infections, pregnancy or lactation, they were excluded. For repertoire sequencing, the TCR beta CDR3 regions were amplified from RNA transcripts. An initial RT-PCR round employing HTBI primers preceded a second-round multiplex PCR. TCRdb analysed the multiplex PCR reads with MiXCR anew, one entry per CDR3 protein. The repertoire holds roughly 400,000 distinct CDR3 sequences, about 18% seen once, with roughly 2.3% in the top ten. The data are from a study of Graves' ophthalmopathy and Graves' hyperthyroidism.

The clonotype was recovered from an adult woman with stable Graves' hyperthyroidism. The material sequenced was peripheral blood. The chain has TRBV5-6 and TRBJ2-7, with 7 bases aligning to TRBD1. CDR3 sequence: CASSLRQGSHEQYF. The CDR3 bases are TGTGCCAGCAGCCTACGACAGGGCTCCCACGAGCAGTACTTC.